The next 2 T cell receptor beta chains were all read from a single sample in a study of blood T cell repertoires in COVID-19. The data were produced by immunoSEQ multiplex PCR, yet TCRdb's version contains in-frame clones alone and is incomplete. The data hold just over 30,000 clones, with roughly 90% observed a single time. The sample was peripheral blood. The receptors come from a woman between 40 and 50 years old with active or convalescent COVID-19.

The rearrangement uses TRBV11-2 and TRBJ1-3; 7 nucleotides line up with TRBD1. This CDR3 is built from 16 residues. Germline assignment: CDR1 SGHAT and CDR2 FQNNGV. Trimming cost V 1 base and J 2 bases; bases outside gene matches: 5. CDR3 region: CASSLVTGSTGNTIYF. The CDR3, as DNA: TGTGCCAGCAGCTTAGTGACAGGGTCCACTGGAAACACCATATATTTT.

The CDR3 nucleotides read TGTGCCTGGAGTGTAATTCTTAGGGACAGGTCCGCCTACGAGCAGTACTTC. Translating gives CAWSVILRDRSAYEQYF. The chain couples TRBV30 to TRBJ2-7, with 8 bases that match TRBD1. The trim removed 0 bases at V and 2 bases at J, leaving 12 bases unmatched. The germline V gene has CDR1 GTSNPN and CDR2 SVGIG (reference sequence). The CDR3 runs to 17 residues.